Described below is a single T cell receptor (beta chain) sequence and its context. Antigen: not known. This specimen belongs to a study of identifying expanded T cells in peripheral blood. During the collection period, no donor immune events like infections were recorded. Study conclusions and caveats: Differentially abundant clones: about 1.1 between replicates, approximately 15 at approximately 14 days, 19 to 20 at four. Across healthy donors, higher total template counts meant significantly greater two-week count variance.

The data were produced by immunoSEQ multiplex PCR, yet TCRdb's version contains in-frame clones alone and is incomplete. The repertoire holds about 58,000 clones, with roughly nine tenths as singletons. In germline, CDR1 is MNHNS, CDR2 SASEGT. Trimming removed 0 bases from V and 4 bases from J, with 9 bases in between. The CDR3 contains 14 residues. The sequence was collected from a person aged 18 to 70 in good health. V is TRBV6-1 and J is TRBJ1-2; D is undetermined. Sequencing input: blood. The CDR3 loop is CASSEAPEVYGYTF. The CDR3 region has the DNA TGTGCCAGCAGTGAAGCCCCCGAGGTCTATGGCTACACCTTC.